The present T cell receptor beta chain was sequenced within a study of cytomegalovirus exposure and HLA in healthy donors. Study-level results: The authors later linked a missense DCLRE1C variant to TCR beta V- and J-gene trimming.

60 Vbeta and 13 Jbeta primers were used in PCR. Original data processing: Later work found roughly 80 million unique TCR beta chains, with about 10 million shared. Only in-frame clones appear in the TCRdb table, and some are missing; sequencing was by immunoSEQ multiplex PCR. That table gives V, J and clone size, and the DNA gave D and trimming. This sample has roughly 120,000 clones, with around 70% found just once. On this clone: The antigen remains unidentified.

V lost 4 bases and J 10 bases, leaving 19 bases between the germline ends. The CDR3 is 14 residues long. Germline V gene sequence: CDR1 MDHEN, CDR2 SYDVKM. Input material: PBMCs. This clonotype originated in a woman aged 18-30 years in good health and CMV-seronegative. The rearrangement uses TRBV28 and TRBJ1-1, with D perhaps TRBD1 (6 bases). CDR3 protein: CASSSSDRPLRAFF. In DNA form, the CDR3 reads TGTGCCAGCAGTTCCTCAGACAGGCCCCTTCGAGCTTTCTTT.